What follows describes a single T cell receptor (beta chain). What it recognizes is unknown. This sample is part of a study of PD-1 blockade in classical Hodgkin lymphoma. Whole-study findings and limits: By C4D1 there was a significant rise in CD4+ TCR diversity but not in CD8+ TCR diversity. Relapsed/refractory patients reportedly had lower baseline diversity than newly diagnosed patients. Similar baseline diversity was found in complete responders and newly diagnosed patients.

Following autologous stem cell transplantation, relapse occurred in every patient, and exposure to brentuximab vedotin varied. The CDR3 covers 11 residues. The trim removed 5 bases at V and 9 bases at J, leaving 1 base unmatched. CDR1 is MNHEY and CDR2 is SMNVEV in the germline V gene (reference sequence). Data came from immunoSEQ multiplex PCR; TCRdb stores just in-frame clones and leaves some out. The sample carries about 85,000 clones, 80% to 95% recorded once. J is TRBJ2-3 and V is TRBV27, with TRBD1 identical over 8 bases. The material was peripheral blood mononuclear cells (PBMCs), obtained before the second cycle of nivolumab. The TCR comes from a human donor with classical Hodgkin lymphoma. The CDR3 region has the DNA TGTGCCAGCAGTCGGACAGGGACGCAGTATTTT. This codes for CASSRTGTQYF.